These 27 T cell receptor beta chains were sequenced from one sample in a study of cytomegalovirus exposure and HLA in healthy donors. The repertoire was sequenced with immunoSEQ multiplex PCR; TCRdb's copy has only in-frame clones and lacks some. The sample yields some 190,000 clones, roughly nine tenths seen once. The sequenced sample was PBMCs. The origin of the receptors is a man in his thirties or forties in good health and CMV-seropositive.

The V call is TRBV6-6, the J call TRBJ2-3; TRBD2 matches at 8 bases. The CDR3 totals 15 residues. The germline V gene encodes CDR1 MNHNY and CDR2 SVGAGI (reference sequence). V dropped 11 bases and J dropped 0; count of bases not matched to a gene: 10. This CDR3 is CASYFSGISTDTQYF. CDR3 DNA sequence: TGTGCCTCTTATTTTAGCGGGATAAGCACAGATACGCAGTATTTT.

The CDR3 here is CASSFGGEAFF. In nucleotides, the CDR3 is TGTGCCAGCAGTTTCGGCGGTGAAGCTTTCTTT. The V call is TRBV27, the J call TRBJ1-1, with D unresolved. With 3 bases removed from V and 7 bases from J, the gap between germline ends came to 6 bases. The CDR3 consists of 11 residues. Germline-derived CDR1 and CDR2 are MNHEY and SMNVEV (reference sequence).

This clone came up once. The CDR3 region has the DNA TGTGCCAGCAGTGAACCACGCGGAAACACCATATATTTT. It translates to CASSEPRGNTIYF. The rearrangement uses TRBV6-1 and TRBJ1-3; D not resolved. Germline-derived CDR1 and CDR2 are MNHNS and SASEGT. The CDR3 is 13 residues long. V lost 2 bases to trimming and J lost 4 bases, with 6 bases between them.

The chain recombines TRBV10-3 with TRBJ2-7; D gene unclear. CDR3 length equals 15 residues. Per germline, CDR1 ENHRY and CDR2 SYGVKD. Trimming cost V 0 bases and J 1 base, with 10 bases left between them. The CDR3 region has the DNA TGTGCCATCAGTGAGTCGGGCGGCCTATCCTACGAGCAGTACTTC. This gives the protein CAISESGGLSYEQYF.

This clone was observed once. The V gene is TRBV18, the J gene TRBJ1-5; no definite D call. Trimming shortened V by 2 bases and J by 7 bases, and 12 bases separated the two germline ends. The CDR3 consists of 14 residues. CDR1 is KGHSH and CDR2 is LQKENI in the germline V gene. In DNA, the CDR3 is TGTGCCAGCTCACCATCGGGCTTCGGGCAGCCCCAGCATTTT. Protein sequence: CASSPSGFGQPQHF. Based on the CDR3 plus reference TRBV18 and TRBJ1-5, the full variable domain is NAGVMQNPRHLVRRRGQEARLRCSPMKGHSHVYWYRQLPEEGLKFMVYLQKENIIDESGMPKERFSAEFPKEGPSILRIQQVVRGDSAAYFCASSPSGFGQPQHFGDGTRLSIL.

DNA of the CDR3: TGTGCCAGCAGCCCTAAAACCGACACTAATGAAAAACTGTTTTTT. Its translation is CASSPKTDTNEKLFF. The chain employs TRBV9 and TRBJ1-4; D unclear. V was trimmed by 4 bases and J by 2 bases, leaving 12 bases between them. The CDR3 length is 15 residues. Germline V gene sequence: CDR1 SGDLS, CDR2 YYNGEE.

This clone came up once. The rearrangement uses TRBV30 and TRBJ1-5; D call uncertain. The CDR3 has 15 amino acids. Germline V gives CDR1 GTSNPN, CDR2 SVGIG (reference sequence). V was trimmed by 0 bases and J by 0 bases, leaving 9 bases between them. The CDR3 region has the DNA TGTGCCTGGAGTGTACTAAAGAATAGCAATCAGCCCCAGCATTTT. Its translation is CAWSVLKNSNQPQHF.

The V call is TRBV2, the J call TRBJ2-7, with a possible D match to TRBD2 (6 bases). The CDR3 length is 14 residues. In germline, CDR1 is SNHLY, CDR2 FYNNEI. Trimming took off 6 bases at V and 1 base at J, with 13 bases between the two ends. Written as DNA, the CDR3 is TGTGCCAGCAGGAAAGCGGGCCCTTCCTACGAGCAGTACTTC. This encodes CASRKAGPSYEQYF.

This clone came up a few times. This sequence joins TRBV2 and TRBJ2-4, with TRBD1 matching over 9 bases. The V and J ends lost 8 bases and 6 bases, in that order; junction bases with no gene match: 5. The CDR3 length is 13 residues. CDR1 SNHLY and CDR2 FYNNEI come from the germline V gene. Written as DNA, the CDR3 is TGTGCCAGCGGGACAGGGAAACTAAACATTCAGTACTTC. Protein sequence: CASGTGKLNIQYF.

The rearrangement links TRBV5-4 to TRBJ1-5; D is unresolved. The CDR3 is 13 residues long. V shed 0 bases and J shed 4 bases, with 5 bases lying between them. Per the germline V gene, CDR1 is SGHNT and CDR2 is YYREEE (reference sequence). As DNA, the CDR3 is TGTGCCAGCAGCTTGGACAGTAATCAGCCCCAGCATTTT. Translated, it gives CASSLDSNQPQHF.

CDR3 protein: CASSLRGRGDQPQHF. DNA of the CDR3: TGTGCCAGCAGCTTAAGAGGGAGAGGTGATCAGCCCCAGCATTTT. The rearrangement joins TRBV7-8 to TRBJ1-5; D not resolved. The germline V and J ends were trimmed by 2 bases and 5 bases, with 13 bases remaining between them. The CDR3 is 15 residues long. The germline gives CDR1 SGHVS, CDR2 FQNEAQ.

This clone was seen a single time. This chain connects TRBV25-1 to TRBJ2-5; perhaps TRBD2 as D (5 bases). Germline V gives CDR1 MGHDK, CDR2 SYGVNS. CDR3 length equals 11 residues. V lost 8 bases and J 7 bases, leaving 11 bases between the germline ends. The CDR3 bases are TGTGCCAGCGGGATGGGAGTGACCCAGTACTTC. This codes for CASGMGVTQYF.

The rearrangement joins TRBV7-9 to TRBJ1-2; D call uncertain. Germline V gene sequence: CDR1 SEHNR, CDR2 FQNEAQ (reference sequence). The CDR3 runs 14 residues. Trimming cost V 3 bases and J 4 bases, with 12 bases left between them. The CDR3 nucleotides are TGTGCCAGCAGCTTCGGGGATCGGGGCTATGGCTACACCTTC. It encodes CASSFGDRGYGYTF.

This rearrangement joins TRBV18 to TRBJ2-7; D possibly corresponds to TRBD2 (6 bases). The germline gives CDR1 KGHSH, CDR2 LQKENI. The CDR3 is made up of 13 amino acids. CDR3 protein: CAARGGDSYEQYF. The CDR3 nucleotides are TGTGCTGCTAGGGGCGGGGACTCCTACGAGCAGTACTTC.

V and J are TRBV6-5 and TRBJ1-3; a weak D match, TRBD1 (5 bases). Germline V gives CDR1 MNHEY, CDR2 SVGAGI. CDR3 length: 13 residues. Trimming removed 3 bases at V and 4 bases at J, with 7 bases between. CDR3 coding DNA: TGTGCCAGCAGTTATGACAGAGGAAACACCATATATTTT. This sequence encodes CASSYDRGNTIYF.

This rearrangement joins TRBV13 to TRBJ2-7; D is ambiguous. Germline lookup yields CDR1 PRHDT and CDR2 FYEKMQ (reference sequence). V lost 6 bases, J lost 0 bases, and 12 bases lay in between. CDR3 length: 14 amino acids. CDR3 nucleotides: TGTGCCAGCAGACAAACCTTTATCTCCTACGAGCAGTACTTC. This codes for CASRQTFISYEQYF.

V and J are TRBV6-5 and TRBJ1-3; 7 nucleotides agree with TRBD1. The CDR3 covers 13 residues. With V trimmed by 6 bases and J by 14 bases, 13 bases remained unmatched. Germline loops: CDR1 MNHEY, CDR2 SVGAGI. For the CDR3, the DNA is TGTGCCAGCAGAGGACAGTCACAGGGGAGTTTATATTTT. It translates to CASRGQSQGSLYF.

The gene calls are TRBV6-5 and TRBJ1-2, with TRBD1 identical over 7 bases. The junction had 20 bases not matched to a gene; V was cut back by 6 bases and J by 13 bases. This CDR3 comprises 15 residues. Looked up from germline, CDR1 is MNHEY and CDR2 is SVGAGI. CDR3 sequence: CASSLDRDLVNGGTF. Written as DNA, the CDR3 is TGTGCCAGCAGCCTTGACAGGGACCTCGTGAATGGGGGCACCTTC.

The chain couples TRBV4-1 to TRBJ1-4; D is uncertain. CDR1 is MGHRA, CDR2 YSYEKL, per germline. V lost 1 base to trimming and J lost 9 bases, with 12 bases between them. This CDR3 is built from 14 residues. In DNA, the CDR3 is TGCGCCAGCAGCCAAGGACTTCGTTTAAAAAAACTGTTTTTT. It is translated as CASSQGLRLKKLFF.

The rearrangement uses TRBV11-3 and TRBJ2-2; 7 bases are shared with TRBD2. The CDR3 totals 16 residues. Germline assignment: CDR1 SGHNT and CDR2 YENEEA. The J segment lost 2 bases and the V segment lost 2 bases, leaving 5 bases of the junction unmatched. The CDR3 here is CASSLRLADNTGELFF. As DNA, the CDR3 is TGTGCCAGCAGCTTAAGGCTAGCGGACAACACCGGGGAGCTGTTTTTT.

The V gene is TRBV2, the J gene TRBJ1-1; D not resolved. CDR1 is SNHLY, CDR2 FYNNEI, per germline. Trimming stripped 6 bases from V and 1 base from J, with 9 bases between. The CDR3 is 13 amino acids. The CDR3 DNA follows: TGTGCCAGCAGAGAGGACGGGAACACTGAAGCTTTCTTT. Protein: CASREDGNTEAFF.

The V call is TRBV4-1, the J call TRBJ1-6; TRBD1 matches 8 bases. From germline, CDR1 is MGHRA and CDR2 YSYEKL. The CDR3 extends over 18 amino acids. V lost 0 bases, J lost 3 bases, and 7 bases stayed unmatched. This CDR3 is CASSQDPQGGLYNSPLHF. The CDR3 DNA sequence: TGCGCCAGCAGCCAAGATCCACAGGGGGGCCTCTATAATTCACCCCTCCACTTT.

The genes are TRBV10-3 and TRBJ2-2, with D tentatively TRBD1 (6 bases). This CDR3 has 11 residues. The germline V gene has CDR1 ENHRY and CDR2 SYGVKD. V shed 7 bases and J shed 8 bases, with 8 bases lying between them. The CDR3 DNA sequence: TGTGCCATCAAGGGGGAGGGGGAGCTGTTTTTT. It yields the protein CAIKGEGELFF.

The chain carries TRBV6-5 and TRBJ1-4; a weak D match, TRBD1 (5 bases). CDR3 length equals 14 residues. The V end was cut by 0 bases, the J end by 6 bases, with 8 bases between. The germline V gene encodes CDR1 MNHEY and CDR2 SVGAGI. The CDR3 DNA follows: TGTGCCAGCAGTTACTCGGGAGGGGATGAAAAACTGTTTTTT. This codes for CASSYSGGDEKLFF.

CDR3 nucleotide sequence: TGTGCCAGCAGGTCCGACAGGGGATCCCCCTACGAGCAGTACTTC. Its translation: CASRSDRGSPYEQYF. This rearrangement joins TRBV2 to TRBJ2-7, with TRBD1 matching over 8 bases. The CDR3 length is 15 residues. V was clipped by 6 bases and J by 2 bases; unmatched bases: 9. Per germline, CDR1 SNHLY and CDR2 FYNNEI.

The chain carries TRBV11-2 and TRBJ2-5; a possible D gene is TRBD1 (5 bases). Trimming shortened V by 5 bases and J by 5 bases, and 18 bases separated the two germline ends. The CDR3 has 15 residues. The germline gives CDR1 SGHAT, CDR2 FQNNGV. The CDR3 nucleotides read TGTGCCAGCAGCCCCCGTGGGGCTGAAGGCGAGACCCAGTACTTC. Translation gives CASSPRGAEGETQYF.

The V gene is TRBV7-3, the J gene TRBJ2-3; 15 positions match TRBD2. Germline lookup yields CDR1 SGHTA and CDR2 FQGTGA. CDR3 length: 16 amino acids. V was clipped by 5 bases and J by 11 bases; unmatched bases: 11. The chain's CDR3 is CASSPRRTSGGAEQYF. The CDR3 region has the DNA TGTGCCAGCAGCCCCCGACGGACTAGCGGGGGGGCTGAGCAGTATTTT.